A selection of T cell receptor beta chains follows, all from one sample in a study of shared T cell receptors in the human thymus. Measured with immunoSEQ multiplex PCR; TCRdb has only the in-frame clones, and not every one. The repertoire holds just under 550,000 clones, with roughly 74% as singletons. This sample was shared with a second study, whose subject was human thymus T cells.

The specimen was thymocytes. Source of these receptors: a boy less than two years old with a congenital heart defect. Both conserved end residues are part of each CDR3. D genes are given only for firm matches. Clone size, where shown, is once, few, many, or a class for clones that have expanded.

v_call	clone_size	d_call	j_call	cdr3_aa	cdr3_nt
TRBV5-1	-	-	TRBJ2-2	CASSFSRAGELFF	TGCGCCAGCAGCTTTTCTCGAGCGGGGGAGCTGTTTTTT
TRBV4-2	-	TRBD1	TRBJ1-5	CASSPRTGNSNQPQHF	TGTGCCAGCAGCCCACGGACAGGAAATAGCAATCAGCCCCAGCATTTT
TRBV5-7	once	TRBD2	TRBJ2-7	CASSRCFTGGYEQYF	TGTGCCAGCAGCCGGTGTTTCACGGGGGGCTACGAGCAGTACTTC
TRBV29-1	-	-	TRBJ2-1	CSVGVGQAYNEQFF	TGCAGCGTTGGAGTGGGTCAGGCTTACAATGAGCAGTTCTTC
TRBV12-2	-	-	TRBJ2-2	CASRLGGGTSGRADGELFF	TGTGCAAGTCGCTTAGGGGGGGGGACTAGCGGGAGGGCGGACGGGGAGCTGTTTTTT
TRBV19	-	-	TRBJ1-5	CASSILGDQPQHF	TGTGCCAGTAGTATACTAGGGGATCAGCCCCAGCATTTT
TRBV5-6	-	TRBD2	TRBJ2-1	CASSLRNGRAGSNEQFF	TGTGCCAGCAGTCTGAGGAACGGGAGGGCCGGTAGTAATGAGCAGTTCTTC
TRBV6-6	-	-	TRBJ2-2	CASSPSGRTNTGELFF	TGTGCCAGCAGCCCCTCAGGGCGGACGAACACCGGGGAGCTGTTTTTT
TRBV14	few	TRBD2	TRBJ2-2	CASSQGEREKPGELFF	TGTGCCAGCAGCCAAGGCGAGCGGGAGAAACCCGGGGAGCTGTTTTTT
TRBV2	-	-	TRBJ2-7	CASKLEASYEQYF	TGTGCCAGCAAGCTGGAGGCGTCCTACGAGCAGTACTTC
TRBV20-1	-	TRBD2	TRBJ2-7	CSAGGYYEQYF	TGCAGTGCGGGGGGGTACTACGAGCAGTACTTC
TRBV6-1	-	-	TRBJ1-5	CASSEGEANYQPQHF	TGTGCCAGCAGTGAAGGGGAGGCCAACTATCAGCCCCAGCATTTT
TRBV6-5	few	TRBD2	TRBJ2-1	CASSYSLAVRNEQFF	TGTGCCAGCAGTTACTCGCTAGCGGTTAGGAATGAGCAGTTCTTC
TRBV6-1	-	TRBD2	TRBJ2-6	CASSDPTSGKTSGANVLTF	TGTGCCAGCAGTGACCCTACTAGCGGGAAAACCTCTGGGGCCAACGTCCTGACTTTC
TRBV5-1	once	-	TRBJ2-5	CASSVRAQPQETQYF	TGCGCCAGCAGTGTTAGAGCGCAACCCCAGGAGACCCAGTACTTC
TRBV6-1	-	-	TRBJ2-7	CASSVSGVSYEQYF	TGTGCCAGCAGTGTATCGGGGGTCTCCTACGAGCAGTACTTC
TRBV11-3	-	-	TRBJ1-5	CASSLDRGAGQPQHF	TGTGCCAGCAGCTTAGATCGGGGGGCGGGTCAGCCCCAGCATTTT
TRBV9	-	-	TRBJ1-2	CASSVGQSGYTF	TGTGCCAGCAGCGTAGGGCAGTCTGGCTACACCTTC
TRBV19	-	TRBD1	TRBJ2-4	CASSRRTGLAKNIQYF	TGTGCCAGTAGCCGGCGGACAGGGCTAGCCAAAAACATTCAGTACTTC
TRBV4-1	-	-	TRBJ1-3	CASSPTGSGNTIYF	TGCGCCAGCAGTCCTACAGGTTCTGGAAACACCATATATTTT
TRBV2	-	-	TRBJ2-5	CASSERSRVGETQYF	TGTGCCAGCAGTGAAAGGAGCAGGGTAGGAGAGACCCAGTACTTC
TRBV4-2	few	-	TRBJ1-5	CASSQDRGRGDQPQHF	TGTGCCAGCAGCCAAGATCGCGGGAGGGGGGATCAGCCCCAGCATTTT
TRBV30	once	-	TRBJ2-1	CAWATDNEQFF	TGTGCCTGGGCCACTGACAATGAGCAGTTCTTC
TRBV15	once	TRBD2	TRBJ2-5	CATSLRTGTSGQETQYF	TGTGCCACCAGCTTACGGACCGGGACTAGCGGCCAAGAGACCCAGTACTTC
TRBV28	few	TRBD1	TRBJ1-2	CASSLRDRGHYGYTF	TGTGCCAGCAGCCTCCGGGACAGGGGGCATTATGGCTACACCTTC
TRBV20-1	-	-	TRBJ2-7	CSARESYEQYF	TGCAGTGCCCGGGAGTCCTACGAGCAGTACTTC
TRBV30	-	-	TRBJ1-1	CAWSAPRGEGDTEAFF	TGTGCCTGGAGTGCCCCGAGGGGGGAGGGGGACACTGAAGCTTTCTTT
TRBV27	few	-	TRBJ2-7	CASSYGQETYEQYF	TGTGCCAGCAGTTACGGACAAGAAACCTACGAGCAGTACTTC
TRBV27	-	-	TRBJ2-5	CASSLGQGGETQYF	TGTGCCAGCAGTTTAGGGCAGGGAGGAGAGACCCAGTACTTC
TRBV6-6	-	-	TRBJ2-7	CASSLFHEQYF	TGTGCCAGCAGTTTATTCCACGAGCAGTACTTC
TRBV4-2	-	TRBD1	TRBJ2-1	CASSQDPFRQGPSYNEQFF	TGTGCCAGCAGCCAAGATCCCTTCCGACAGGGCCCTTCCTACAATGAGCAGTTCTTC
TRBV4-3	once	-	TRBJ2-7	CASSQGQYEQYF	TGCGCCAGCAGCCAAGGACAGTACGAGCAGTACTTC
TRBV5-8	-	-	TRBJ2-7	CATISGEQYF	TGTGCCACCATCTCGGGCGAGCAGTACTTC
TRBV6-5	once	-	TRBJ1-3	CASSYSIGRGNTIYF	TGTGCCAGCAGTTACTCCATTGGGCGCGGAAACACCATATATTTT
TRBV27	-	-	TRBJ2-7	CASSLHLRSYEQYF	TGTGCCAGCAGTTTACATCTACGCTCCTACGAGCAGTACTTC
TRBV5-1	-	TRBD2	TRBJ2-3	CASSLGHSSGRGTDTQYF	TGCGCCAGCAGCTTGGGGCATTCTAGCGGGAGAGGGACAGATACGCAGTATTTT
TRBV12-5	-	TRBD1	TRBJ1-4	CASGWRDRGIEKLFF	TGTGCTAGTGGTTGGCGGGACAGGGGAATTGAAAAACTGTTTTTT
TRBV10-1	-	TRBD2	TRBJ2-7	CASSVGTSGIYEQYF	TGCGCCAGCAGTGTAGGGACTAGCGGGATTTACGAGCAGTACTTC
TRBV6-6	-	TRBD2	TRBJ2-1	CASTYGLVYNEQFF	TGTGCCAGCACCTACGGACTAGTCTACAATGAGCAGTTCTTC
TRBV4-2	few	TRBD2	TRBJ2-3	CASSQETGTSGRADTQYF	TGTGCCAGCAGCCAAGAAACCGGGACTAGCGGGAGAGCAGATACGCAGTATTTT
TRBV11-2	-	-	TRBJ2-3	CASSLLAPGIDTQYF	TGTGCCAGCAGCTTATTGGCCCCGGGGATAGATACGCAGTATTTT
TRBV6-6	-	TRBD1	TRBJ1-2	CASTHKGAGDYGYTF	TGTGCCAGCACCCATAAGGGGGCGGGCGACTATGGCTACACCTTC
TRBV5-6	once	TRBD2	TRBJ2-7	CASSLGLAPTYEQYF	TGTGCCAGCAGCTTGGGACTAGCGCCCACCTACGAGCAGTACTTC
TRBV28	-	-	TRBJ1-3	CASRPPGRTRNTIYF	TGTGCCAGCCGACCTCCCGGGAGGACCAGGAACACCATATATTTT
TRBV28	once	-	TRBJ1-1	CASSPLNAGYAEAFF	TGTGCCAGCAGCCCCTTAAACGCGGGCTACGCTGAAGCTTTCTTT